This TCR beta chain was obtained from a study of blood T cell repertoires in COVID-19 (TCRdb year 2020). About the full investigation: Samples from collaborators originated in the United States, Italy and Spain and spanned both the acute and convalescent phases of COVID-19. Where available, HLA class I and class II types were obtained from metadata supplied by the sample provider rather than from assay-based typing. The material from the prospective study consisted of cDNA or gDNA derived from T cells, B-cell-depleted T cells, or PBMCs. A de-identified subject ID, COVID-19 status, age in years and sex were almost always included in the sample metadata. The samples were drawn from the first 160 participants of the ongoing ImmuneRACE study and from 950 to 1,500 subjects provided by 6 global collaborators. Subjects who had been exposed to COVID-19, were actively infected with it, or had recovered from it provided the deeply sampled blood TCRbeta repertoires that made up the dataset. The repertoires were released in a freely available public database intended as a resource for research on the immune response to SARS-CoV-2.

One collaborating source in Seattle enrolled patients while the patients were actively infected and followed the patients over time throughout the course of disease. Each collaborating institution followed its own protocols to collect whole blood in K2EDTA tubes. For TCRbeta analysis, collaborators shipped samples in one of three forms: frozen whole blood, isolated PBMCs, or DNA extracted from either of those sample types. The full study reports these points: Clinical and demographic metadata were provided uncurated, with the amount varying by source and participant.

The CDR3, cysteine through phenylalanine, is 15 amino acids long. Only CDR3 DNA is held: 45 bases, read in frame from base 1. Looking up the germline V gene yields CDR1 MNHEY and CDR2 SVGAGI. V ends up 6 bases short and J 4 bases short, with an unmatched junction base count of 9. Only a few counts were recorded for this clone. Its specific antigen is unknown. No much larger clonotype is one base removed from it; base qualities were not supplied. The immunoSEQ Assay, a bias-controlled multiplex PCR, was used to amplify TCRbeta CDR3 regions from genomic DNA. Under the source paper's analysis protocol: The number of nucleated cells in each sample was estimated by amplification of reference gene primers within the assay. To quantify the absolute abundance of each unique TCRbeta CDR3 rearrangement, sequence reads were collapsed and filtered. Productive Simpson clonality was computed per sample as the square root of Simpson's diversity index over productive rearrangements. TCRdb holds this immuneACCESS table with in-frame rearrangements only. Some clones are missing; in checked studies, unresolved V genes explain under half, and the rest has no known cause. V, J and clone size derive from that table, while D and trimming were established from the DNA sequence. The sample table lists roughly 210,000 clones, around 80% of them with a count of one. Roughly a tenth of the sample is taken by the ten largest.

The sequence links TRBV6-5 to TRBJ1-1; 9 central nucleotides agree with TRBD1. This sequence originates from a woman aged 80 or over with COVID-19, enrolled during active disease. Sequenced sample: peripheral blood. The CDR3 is CASSRLDRGGTEAFF. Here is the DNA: TGTGCCAGCAGCCGATTGGACAGGGGAGGCACTGAAGCTTTCTTT.